This paragraph reports one T cell receptor beta chain. Per the original data handling: The authors estimated nucleated cell counts from reference gene primer amplification. Profiling relied on immunoSEQ multiplex PCR, and the TCRdb table lists in-frame clones only, not all of them. V and J calls and clone size follow that table, whereas D and trimming were derived from the DNA. The sample consists of over 55,000 clones, 91% of them appearing once. Germline V lookup: CDR1 MNHEY, CDR2 SVGAGI. The CDR3 sequence is 14 residues long. V shed 6 bases and J 1 base; nucleotides not matched to a gene: 3. The data originate from a study of blood T cell repertoires in COVID-19. Study-wide context: Spain, Italy and the United States supplied samples that represented acute and convalescent COVID-19. T cells, B-cell-depleted T cells, or PBMCs supplied cDNA or gDNA.

The gene calls are TRBV6-5 and TRBJ1-5; 7 nucleotides match TRBD1. The source is a man aged 60 to 75 with acute or convalescent COVID-19. Sequenced material: peripheral blood. The CDR3 DNA reads TGTGCCAGCAGGCGACAGGGAAGCAATCAGCCCCAGCATTTT. Translating it yields CASRRQGSNQPQHF.